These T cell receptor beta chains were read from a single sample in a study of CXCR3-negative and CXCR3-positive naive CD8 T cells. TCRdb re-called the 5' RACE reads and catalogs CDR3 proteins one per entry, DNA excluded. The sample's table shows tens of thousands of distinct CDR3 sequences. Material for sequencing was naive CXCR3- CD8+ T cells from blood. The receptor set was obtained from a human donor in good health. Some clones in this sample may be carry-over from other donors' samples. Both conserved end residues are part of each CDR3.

CDR3 protein: CASTSFGAGKNEQFF
V gene: TRBV12-3/TRBV12-4
J gene: TRBJ2-1

CDR3 protein: CASSLRPDGSYNEQFF
V gene: TRBV5-1
J gene: TRBJ2-1

CDR3 protein: CASSPYGTGFEQYF
V gene: TRBV7-9
J gene: TRBJ2-7

CDR3 protein: CASSRFGETQYF
V gene: TRBV3-1
J gene: TRBJ2-5

CDR3 protein: CASSSEGQRGDIQYF
V gene: TRBV7-2
J gene: TRBJ2-4

CDR3 protein: CASSLVADPREQYF
V gene: TRBV7-9
J gene: TRBJ2-7

CDR3 protein: CSAEDGTGNTIYF
V gene: TRBV29-1
J gene: TRBJ1-3

CDR3 protein: CASSPTWSYEQYF
V gene: TRBV7-9
J gene: TRBJ2-7

CDR3 protein: CASSTGGGYTF
V gene: TRBV12-3/TRBV12-4
J gene: TRBJ1-2

CDR3 protein: CSAPWGQQETQYF
V gene: TRBV20-1
J gene: TRBJ2-5

CDR3 protein: CASSHRGENEKLFF
V gene: TRBV4-3
J gene: TRBJ1-4

CDR3 protein: CASSLGGTGGTYEQYF
V gene: TRBV7-9
J gene: TRBJ2-7

CDR3 protein: CASSRSSWTNVLTF
V gene: TRBV28
J gene: TRBJ2-6

CDR3 protein: CASSPGTEETQYF
V gene: TRBV12-3/TRBV12-4
J gene: TRBJ2-5

CDR3 protein: CSAQGERDYEQYF
V gene: TRBV20-1
J gene: TRBJ2-7

CDR3 protein: CASSWSRASSYEQYF
V gene: TRBV28
J gene: TRBJ2-7

CDR3 protein: CASSRTGSPFANTEAFF
V gene: TRBV7-6
J gene: TRBJ1-1

CDR3 protein: CAVHPGHYNEQFF
V gene: TRBV28
J gene: TRBJ2-1

CDR3 protein: CSASGETGGFQHF
V gene: TRBV29-1
J gene: TRBJ1-5

CDR3 protein: CASSVQLGDNEQFF
V gene: TRBV12-3/TRBV12-4
J gene: TRBJ2-1

CDR3 protein: CASSCRDRVHQPQHF
V gene: TRBV7-7
J gene: TRBJ1-5

CDR3 protein: CASSSFSRTSSDNEQFF
V gene: TRBV7-6
J gene: TRBJ2-1

CDR3 protein: CASSVGPPSVNQPQHF
V gene: TRBV7-9
J gene: TRBJ1-5

CDR3 protein: CASSLSQGMNTEAFF
V gene: TRBV7-8
J gene: TRBJ1-1

CDR3 protein: CASSIWTGDSNQPQHF
V gene: TRBV19
J gene: TRBJ1-5

CDR3 protein: CSARDLRGSYF
V gene: TRBV20-1
J gene: TRBJ2-3

CDR3 protein: CSVVQADSYEQYF
V gene: TRBV29-1
J gene: TRBJ2-7

CDR3 protein: CASSPDPDLNTEAFF
V gene: TRBV19
J gene: TRBJ1-1

CDR3 protein: CASSGVGPSYEQYF
V gene: TRBV7-9
J gene: TRBJ2-7

CDR3 protein: CASSDLDSRVDTQYF
V gene: TRBV25-1
J gene: TRBJ2-3

CDR3 protein: CSSSSRPDISGNTIYF
V gene: TRBV6-5
J gene: TRBJ1-3

CDR3 protein: CSVELWGANEQFF
V gene: TRBV29-1
J gene: TRBJ2-1

CDR3 protein: CASRIRGSTQYF
V gene: TRBV5-6
J gene: TRBJ2-3

CDR3 protein: CASRHAQGATYNEQFF
V gene: TRBV7-6
J gene: TRBJ2-1

CDR3 protein: CASTQGFGVAFF
V gene: TRBV19
J gene: TRBJ1-1

CDR3 protein: CASSLMGAGELFF
V gene: TRBV11-2
J gene: TRBJ2-2